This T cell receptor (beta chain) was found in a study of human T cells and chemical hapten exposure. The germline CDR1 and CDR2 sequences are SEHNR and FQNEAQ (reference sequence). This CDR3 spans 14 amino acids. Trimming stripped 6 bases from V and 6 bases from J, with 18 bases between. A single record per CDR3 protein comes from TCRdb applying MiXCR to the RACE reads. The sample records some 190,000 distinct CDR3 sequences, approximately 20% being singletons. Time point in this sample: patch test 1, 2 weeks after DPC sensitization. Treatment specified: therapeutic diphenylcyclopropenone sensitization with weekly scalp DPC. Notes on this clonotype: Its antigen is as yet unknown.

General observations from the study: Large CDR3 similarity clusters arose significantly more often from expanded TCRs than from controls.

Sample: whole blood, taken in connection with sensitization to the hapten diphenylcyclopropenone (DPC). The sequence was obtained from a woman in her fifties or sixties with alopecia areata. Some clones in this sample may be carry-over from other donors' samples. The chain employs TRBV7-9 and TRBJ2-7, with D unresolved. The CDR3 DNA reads TGTGCCAGCAGGCCTGGCCCGGCCGACTTCGAGCAGTACTTC. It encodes CASRPGPADFEQYF.